This entry features one TCR beta chain sequence. What it binds is unknown. This CDR3 contains 16 residues. The germline V gene has CDR1 LGHDT and CDR2 YNNKEL (reference sequence). V was cut by 0 bases and J by 3 bases, with 12 bases left in between. The data belong to a study of CD8 T cells in Susac syndrome. Sequencing of TCR beta was performed on blood CD8+ and CD4+ T cells. Findings and limits, study-wide: That the number of individuals in its TCR sequencing and HLA analysis was relatively small was acknowledged by the study.

Random hexamers were used to reverse transcribe 0.5 to 1 ug of RNA. Amplification of TCR beta CDR3 was carried out by immunoSEQ multiplex PCR, which covered 54 Vbeta and 13 Jbeta segments. A single record per CDR3 protein comes from TCRdb applying MiXCR to the immunoSEQ multiplex PCR reads. The sample has roughly 150,000 distinct CDR3 sequences, approximately 94% seen once. The specimen sequenced was CD8+ T cells from PBMCs. The receptor was derived from a human donor with multiple sclerosis. The chain joins TRBV3-1 to TRBJ1-3, with D possibly being TRBD1 (6 bases). The CDR3 here is CASSQDRGGYGNTIYF. The CDR3 nucleotides read TGTGCCAGCAGCCAAGATCGCGGGGGCTATGGAAACACCATATATTTT.